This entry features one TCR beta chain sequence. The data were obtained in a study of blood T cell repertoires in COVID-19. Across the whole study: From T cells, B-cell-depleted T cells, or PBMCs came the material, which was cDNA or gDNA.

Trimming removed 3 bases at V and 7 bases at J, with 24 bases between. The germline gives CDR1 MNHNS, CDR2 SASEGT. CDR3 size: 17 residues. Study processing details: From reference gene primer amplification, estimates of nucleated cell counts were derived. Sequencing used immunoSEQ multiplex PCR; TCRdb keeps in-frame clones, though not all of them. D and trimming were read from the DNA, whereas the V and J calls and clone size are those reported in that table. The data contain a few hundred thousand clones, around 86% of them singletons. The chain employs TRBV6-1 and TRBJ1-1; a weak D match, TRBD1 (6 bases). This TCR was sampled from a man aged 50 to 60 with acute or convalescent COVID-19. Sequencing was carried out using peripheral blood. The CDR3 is CASSDNYVGGGFDEAFF. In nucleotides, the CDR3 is TGTGCCAGCAGTGATAATTATGTGGGTGGGGGCTTTGATGAAGCTTTCTTT.